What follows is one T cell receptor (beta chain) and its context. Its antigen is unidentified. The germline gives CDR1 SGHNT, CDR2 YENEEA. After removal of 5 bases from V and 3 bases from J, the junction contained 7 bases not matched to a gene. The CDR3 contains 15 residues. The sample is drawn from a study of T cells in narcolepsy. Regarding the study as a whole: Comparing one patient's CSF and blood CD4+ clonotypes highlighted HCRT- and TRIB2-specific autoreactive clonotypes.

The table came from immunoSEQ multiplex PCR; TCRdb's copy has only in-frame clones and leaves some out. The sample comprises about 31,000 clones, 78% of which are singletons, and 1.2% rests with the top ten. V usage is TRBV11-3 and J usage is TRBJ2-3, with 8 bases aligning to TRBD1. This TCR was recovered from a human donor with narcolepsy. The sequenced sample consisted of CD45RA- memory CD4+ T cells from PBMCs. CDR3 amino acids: CASSKGQGWTDTQYF. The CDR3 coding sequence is TGTGCCAGCAGCAAAGGACAGGGATGGACAGATACGCAGTATTTT.